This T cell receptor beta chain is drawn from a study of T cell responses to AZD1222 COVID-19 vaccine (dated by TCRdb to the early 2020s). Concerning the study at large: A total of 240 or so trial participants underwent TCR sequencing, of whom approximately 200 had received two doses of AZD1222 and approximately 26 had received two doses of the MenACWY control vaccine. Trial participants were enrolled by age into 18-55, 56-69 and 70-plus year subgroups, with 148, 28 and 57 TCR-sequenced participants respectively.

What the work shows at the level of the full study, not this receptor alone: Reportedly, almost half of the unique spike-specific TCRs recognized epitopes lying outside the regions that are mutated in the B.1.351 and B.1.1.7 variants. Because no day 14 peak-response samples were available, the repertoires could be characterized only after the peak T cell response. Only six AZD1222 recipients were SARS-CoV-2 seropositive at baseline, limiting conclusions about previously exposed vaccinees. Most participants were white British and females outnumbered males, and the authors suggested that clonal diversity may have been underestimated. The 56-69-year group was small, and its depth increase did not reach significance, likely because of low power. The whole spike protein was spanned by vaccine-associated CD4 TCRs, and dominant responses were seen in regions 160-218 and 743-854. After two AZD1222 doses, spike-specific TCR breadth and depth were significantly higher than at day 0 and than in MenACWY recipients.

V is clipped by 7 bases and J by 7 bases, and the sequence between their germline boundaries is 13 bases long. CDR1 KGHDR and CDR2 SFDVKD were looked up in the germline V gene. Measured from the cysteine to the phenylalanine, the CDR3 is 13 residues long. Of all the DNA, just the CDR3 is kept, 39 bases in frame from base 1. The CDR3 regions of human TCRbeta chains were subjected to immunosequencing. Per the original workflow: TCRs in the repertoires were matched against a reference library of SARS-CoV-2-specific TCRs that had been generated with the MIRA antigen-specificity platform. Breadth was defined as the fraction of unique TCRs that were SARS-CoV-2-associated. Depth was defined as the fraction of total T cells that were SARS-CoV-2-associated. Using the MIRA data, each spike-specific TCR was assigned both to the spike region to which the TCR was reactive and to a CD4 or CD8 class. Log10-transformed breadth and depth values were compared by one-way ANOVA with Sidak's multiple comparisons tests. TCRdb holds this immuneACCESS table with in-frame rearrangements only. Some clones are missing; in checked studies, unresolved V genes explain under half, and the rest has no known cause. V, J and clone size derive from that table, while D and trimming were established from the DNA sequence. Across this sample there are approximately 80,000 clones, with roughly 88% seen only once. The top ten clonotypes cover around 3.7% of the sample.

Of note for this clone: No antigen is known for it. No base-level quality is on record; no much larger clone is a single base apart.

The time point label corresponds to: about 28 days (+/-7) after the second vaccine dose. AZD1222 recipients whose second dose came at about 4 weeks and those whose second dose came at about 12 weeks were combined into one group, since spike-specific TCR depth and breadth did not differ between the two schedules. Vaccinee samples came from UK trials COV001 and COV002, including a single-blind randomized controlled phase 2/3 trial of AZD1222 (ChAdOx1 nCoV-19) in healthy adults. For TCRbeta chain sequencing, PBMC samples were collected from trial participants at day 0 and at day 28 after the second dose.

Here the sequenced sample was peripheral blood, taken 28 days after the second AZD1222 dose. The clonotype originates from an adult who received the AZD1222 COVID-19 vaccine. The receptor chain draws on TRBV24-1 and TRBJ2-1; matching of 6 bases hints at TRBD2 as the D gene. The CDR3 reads CATSRGASNEQFF. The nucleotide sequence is TGTGCCACCAGCCGCGGGGCTTCTAATGAGCAGTTCTTC.